The clone carrying this TCR beta chain was picked up many times. Its antigen is not known. This CDR3 is built from 15 residues. Per the germline V gene, CDR1 is DFQATT and CDR2 is SNEGSKA (reference sequence). The germline V and J ends were trimmed by 5 bases and 1 base, with 15 bases remaining between them. Researchers tagged individual cDNA molecules with unique molecular identifiers. TCRdb analysed the 5' RACE reads with MiXCR anew, one entry per CDR3 protein. This table holds 25,000 or so distinct CDR3 sequences, 2.9% found once. This sample was taken from a study of early T cells in non-severe SARS-CoV-2 infection. Study-level background: The input, bulk RNA from unsorted whole blood, was sequenced, and chains were unpaired.

Overall study findings and caveats: Matching against VDJdb likely underestimated virus-specific expansions, favoring anti-spike CD8.

This sequence originates from an adult who was a healthcare worker with PCR-confirmed SARS-CoV-2 infection or an uninfected control (not recorded which). The chain employs TRBV20-1 and TRBJ2-1; a weak D match, TRBD1 (6 bases). The sample comprised whole blood. As DNA, the CDR3 is TGCAGTGCTGGGCCCCCCAGGGGTTCCTACAATGAGCAGTTCTTC. Translation: CSAGPPRGSYNEQFF.